The 14 T cell receptor beta chains below were found in one sample sequenced in a study of cytomegalovirus exposure and HLA in healthy donors. PCR was performed using 60 Vbeta and 13 Jbeta primers. Clones were sequenced by immunoSEQ multiplex PCR, and TCRdb holds only the in-frame ones, with some missing. The sample includes about 190,000 clones, 60% to 80% seen only once; the top ten take over 2%. Sequenced sample: PBMCs. These receptors all stem from a woman in her twenties or thirties in good health and CMV-seropositive.

The V gene is TRBV27, the J gene TRBJ2-1, with a tentative D call TRBD2 (5 bases). Germline CDR1 and CDR2: MNHEY and SMNVEV (reference sequence). V was shortened by 0 bases and J by 9 bases, with 9 bases between the two germline ends. The CDR3 contains 13 residues. The CDR3 sequence: CASSLSGVSEQFF. DNA of the CDR3: TGTGCCAGCAGTTTATCCGGGGTCAGTGAGCAGTTCTTC.

The chain combines TRBV28 with TRBJ1-5, with TRBD1 matching 7 bases. Germline trimming cut 4 bases from V and 16 bases from J; bases unmatched to any gene: 22. This CDR3 has 16 residues. The germline V gene encodes CDR1 MDHEN and CDR2 SYDVKM. The CDR3 DNA reads TGTGCCAGCAGTTCCTCGGGGACAGTAACGTCCCTATTGAATCATTTT. Its protein product is CASSSSGTVTSLLNHF.

DNA for the CDR3: TGTGCCATCAGTACCGGGACAGGGGTTTACGAGCAGTACTTC. It is translated as CAISTGTGVYEQYF. This rearrangement joins TRBV10-3 to TRBJ2-7, with TRBD1 identical over 10 bases. V trimming: 5 bases; J trimming: 4 bases; junction bases outside the gene matches: 5. The CDR3 length is 14 residues. Per germline, CDR1 ENHRY and CDR2 SYGVKD.

This chain connects TRBV30 to TRBJ1-4; TRBD1 agrees at 7 bases. From germline, CDR1 is GTSNPN and CDR2 SVGIG (reference sequence). Unmatched junction bases numbered 10, after V lost 0 bases and J lost 6 bases. CDR3 length: 16 residues. For the CDR3, the DNA is TGTGCCTGGAGTGTACGCTTGGACAGGATCCATGAAAAACTGTTTTTT. Translation: CAWSVRLDRIHEKLFF.

This chain uses TRBV5-4 with TRBJ2-1; 12 bases align to TRBD1. CDR1 is SGHNT, CDR2 YYREEE, per germline (reference sequence). This CDR3 region has 16 residues. V lost 4 bases, J lost 6 bases, and 8 bases stayed unmatched. The CDR3 sequence is CASSPGGTGGSNEQFF. The CDR3 bases are TGTGCCAGCAGCCCTGGGGGGACAGGGGGCTCCAATGAGCAGTTCTTC. The full variable domain, with the rest looked up from reference TRBV5-4 and TRBJ2-1, is ETGVTQSPTHLIKTRGQQVTLRCSSQSGHNTVSWYQQALGQGPQFIFQYYREEENGRGNFPPRFSGLQFPNYSSELNVNALELDDSALYLCASSPGGTGGSNEQFFGPGTRLTVL.

This chain uses TRBV4-2 with TRBJ2-2; a possible D gene is TRBD2 (5 bases). Trimming cost V 1 base and J 5 bases, with 14 bases left between them. CDR3 size: 16 residues. Germline assignment: CDR1 LGHNA and CDR2 YNFKEQ. CDR3 in DNA: TGTGCCAGCAGCCAAGTGATCCGGGGATTAACCGGGGAGCTGTTTTTT. This sequence encodes CASSQVIRGLTGELFF.

Only one count was recorded for this clone. The chain joins TRBV7-3 to TRBJ2-7, with 10 bases lining up with TRBD2. V trimming: 2 bases; J trimming: 6 bases; junction bases outside the gene matches: 7. The germline V gene has CDR1 SGHTA and CDR2 FQGTGA. The CDR3 is made up of 15 amino acids. The CDR3 region has the DNA TGTGCCAGCAGCTTATCTAGCGGGAGTTTCGGCGAGCAGTACTTC. Its protein is CASSLSSGSFGEQYF.

The V gene is TRBV19, the J gene TRBJ1-1, with D perhaps matching TRBD1 (5 bases). Germline V lookup: CDR1 LNHDA, CDR2 SQIVND (reference sequence). The CDR3 contains 15 residues. V lost 3 bases and J 1 base, leaving 12 bases between the germline ends. The CDR3 coding sequence is TGTGCCAGTAGTATTACAGGCCTTAAGAACACTGAAGCTTTCTTT. It encodes CASSITGLKNTEAFF.

The V call is TRBV11-2, the J call TRBJ2-7; D might be TRBD2 (6 bases). This CDR3 comprises 13 residues. The V and J ends lost 1 base and 3 bases respectively, with 7 bases between them. Looked up from germline, CDR1 is SGHAT and CDR2 is FQNNGV. Written as DNA, the CDR3 is TGTGCCAGCAGCTTAGCGGGAGTCTACGAGCAGTACTTC. This sequence encodes CASSLAGVYEQYF.

The chain is built from TRBV7-9 and TRBJ1-2; D remains unclear. The length of the CDR3 is 18 residues. Trimming shortened V by 5 bases and J by 1 base, and 23 bases separated the two germline ends. CDR1 and CDR2 (germline): SEHNR, FQNEAQ (reference sequence). CDR3 sequence: CASSPRRGNVLRNYGYTF. The CDR3 bases are TGTGCCAGCAGCCCCCGACGGGGTAATGTCCTTCGTAACTATGGCTACACCTTC.

This clone was seen only once. The chain uses TRBV14 and TRBJ1-1; D might be TRBD1 (6 bases). Germline V gene data show CDR1 as SGHDN and CDR2 as FVKESK. The V end lost 6 bases, the J end lost 1 base, and 9 bases lay between the germline ends. CDR3 length: 13 residues. The CDR3 reads CASRPQGNTEAFF. For the CDR3, the DNA is TGTGCCAGCAGACCACAGGGGAACACTGAAGCTTTCTTT.

V usage is TRBV30 and J usage is TRBJ1-5; D perhaps matches TRBD1 (5 bases). Trimming cost V 6 bases and J 0 bases, with 15 bases left between them. Germline CDR1 and CDR2: GTSNPN and SVGIG (reference sequence). The CDR3 runs to 15 residues. The CDR3 region has the DNA TGTGCCTGTAAAGACCAGGGATATAGCAATCAGCCCCAGCATTTT. This translates into CACKDQGYSNQPQHF.

V is TRBV5-1 and J is TRBJ1-1; 7 nucleotides agree with TRBD1. This CDR3 comprises 17 residues. Germline assignment: CDR1 SGHRS and CDR2 YFSETQ. After removal of 2 bases from V and 5 bases from J, the junction contained 15 bases not matched to a gene. CDR3 protein: CASSFGGFHRGRTEAFF. The CDR3 DNA follows: TGCGCCAGCAGCTTCGGAGGGTTTCATAGGGGGCGGACTGAAGCTTTCTTT.

This clone was counted a few times. CDR3 amino acids: CASSGVGGSYNEQFF. The CDR3 nucleotides are TGTGCCAGTAGCGGAGTAGGCGGTTCCTACAATGAGCAGTTCTTC. The rearrangement uses TRBV19 and TRBJ2-1; D is unclear. Trimming cost V 6 bases and J 1 base, with 13 bases left between them. The CDR3 is 15 amino acids. CDR1 LNHDA and CDR2 SQIVND come from the germline V gene (reference sequence).